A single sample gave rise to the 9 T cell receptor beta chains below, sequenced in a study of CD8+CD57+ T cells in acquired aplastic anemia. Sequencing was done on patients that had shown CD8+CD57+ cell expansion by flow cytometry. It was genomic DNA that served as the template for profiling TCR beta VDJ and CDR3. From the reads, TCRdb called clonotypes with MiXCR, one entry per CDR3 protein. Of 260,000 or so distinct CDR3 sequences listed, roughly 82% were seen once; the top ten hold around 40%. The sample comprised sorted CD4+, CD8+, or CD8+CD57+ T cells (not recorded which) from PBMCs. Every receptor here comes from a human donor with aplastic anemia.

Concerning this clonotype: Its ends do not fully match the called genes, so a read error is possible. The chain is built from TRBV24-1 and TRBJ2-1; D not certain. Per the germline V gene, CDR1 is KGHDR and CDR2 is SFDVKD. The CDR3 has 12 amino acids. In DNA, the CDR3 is TGTGCCACCAGTGGGGCAACCAGTGAGCAGTTCTTT. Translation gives CATSGATSEQFF.

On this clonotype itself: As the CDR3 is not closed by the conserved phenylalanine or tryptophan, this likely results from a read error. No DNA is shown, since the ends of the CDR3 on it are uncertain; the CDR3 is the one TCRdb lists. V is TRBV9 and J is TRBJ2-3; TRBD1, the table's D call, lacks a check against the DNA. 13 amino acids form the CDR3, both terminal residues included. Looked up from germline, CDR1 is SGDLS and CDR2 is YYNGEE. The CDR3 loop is CASSPGGAEVNEL.

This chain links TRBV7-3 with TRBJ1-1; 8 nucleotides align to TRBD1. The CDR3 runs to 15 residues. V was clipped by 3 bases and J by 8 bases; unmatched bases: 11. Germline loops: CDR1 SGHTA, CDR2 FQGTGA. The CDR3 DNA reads TGTGCCAGCAGCTTTCTTCGGACAGGGACCCGGGAAGCTTTCTTT. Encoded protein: CASSFLRTGTREAFF.

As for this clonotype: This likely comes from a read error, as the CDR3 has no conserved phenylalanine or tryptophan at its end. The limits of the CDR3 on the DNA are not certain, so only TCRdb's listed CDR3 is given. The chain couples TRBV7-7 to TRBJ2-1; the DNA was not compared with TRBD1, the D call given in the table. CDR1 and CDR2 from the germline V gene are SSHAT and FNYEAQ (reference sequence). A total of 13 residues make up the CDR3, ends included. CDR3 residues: CASSSDRIHSPFY.

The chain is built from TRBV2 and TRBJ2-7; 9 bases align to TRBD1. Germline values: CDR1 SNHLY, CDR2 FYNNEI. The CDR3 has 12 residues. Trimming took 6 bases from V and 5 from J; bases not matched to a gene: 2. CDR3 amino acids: CASSWTGDEQYV. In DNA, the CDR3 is TGTGCCAGCAGCTGGACAGGGGACGAGCAGTACGTC.

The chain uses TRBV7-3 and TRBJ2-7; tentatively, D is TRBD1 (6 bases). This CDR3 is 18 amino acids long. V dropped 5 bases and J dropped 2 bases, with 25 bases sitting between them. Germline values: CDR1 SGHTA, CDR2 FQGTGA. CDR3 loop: CASSMPRGGTATPYEQYV. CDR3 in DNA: TGTGCCAGCAGCATGCCTCGAGGGGGTACAGCTACGCCCTACGAGCAGTACGTC.

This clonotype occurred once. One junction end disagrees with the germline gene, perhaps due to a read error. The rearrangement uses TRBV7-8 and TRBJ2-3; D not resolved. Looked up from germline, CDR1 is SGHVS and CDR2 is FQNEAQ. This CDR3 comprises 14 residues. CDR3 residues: CASSFQRDPTTLYF. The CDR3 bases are TGTGCCAGCAGCTTTCAGCGAGATCCGACAACCCTGTACTTT.

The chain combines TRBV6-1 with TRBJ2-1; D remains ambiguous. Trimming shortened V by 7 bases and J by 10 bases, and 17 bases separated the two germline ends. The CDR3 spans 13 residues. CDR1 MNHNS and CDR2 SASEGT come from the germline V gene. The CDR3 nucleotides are TGTGCCAGCAAGATTTATCTGGGTCAGGAGCAGTTCTTC. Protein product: CASKIYLGQEQFF.

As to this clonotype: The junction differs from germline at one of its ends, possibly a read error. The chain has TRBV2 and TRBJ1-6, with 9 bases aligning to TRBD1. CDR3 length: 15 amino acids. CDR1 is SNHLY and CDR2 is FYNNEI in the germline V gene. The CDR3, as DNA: TGTGCCAGCAGCAGAGACAGGGGGACGAGTACACAAGTTTACTTT. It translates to CASSRDRGTSTQVYF.